The 15 T cell receptor beta chains below all came from one sample that was sequenced in a study of Ad26.COV2.S vaccination and SARS-CoV-2 variants. Clones were read by immunoSEQ multiplex PCR, and TCRdb kept only the in-frame ones, dropping some. The sample lists about 390,000 clones; 88% were seen once. Specified treatment: approximately 18 received Ad26.COV2.S at low or high dose, single or two shots; about five received placebo; per-sample allocation not given. Day 63 following the first vaccine or placebo injection was when the samples were taken. The starting material was peripheral blood, obtained in a trial of Ad26.COV2.S vaccine versus placebo. The receptors were sampled from a person between 18 and 65 years old who received the Ad26.COV2.S COVID-19 vaccine or a placebo.

The chain links TRBV4-1 to TRBJ1-5, with D possibly matching TRBD1 (6 bases). The CDR3 sequence is 14 residues long. Per the germline V gene, CDR1 is MGHRA and CDR2 is YSYEKL. Trimming stripped 0 bases from V and 6 bases from J, with 9 bases between. Here the CDR3 DNA reads TGCGCCAGCAGCCAAGATCGGGGGGCTCAGCCCCAGCATTTT. It specifies CASSQDRGAQPQHF.

V usage is TRBV5-4 and J usage is TRBJ2-5, with 7 bases that match TRBD1. V lost 0 bases, J lost 1 base, and 6 bases stayed unmatched. CDR1 and CDR2 (germline): SGHNT, YYREEE (reference sequence). This CDR3 region has 16 residues. Here the CDR3 reads CASSLEGDSGQETQYF. In DNA form, the CDR3 reads TGTGCCAGCAGCTTGGAGGGGGACAGCGGCCAAGAGACCCAGTACTTC.

The rearrangement joins TRBV4-2 to TRBJ1-1; TRBD1 is a possible D gene (5 bases). V lost 4 bases and J 1 base, leaving 13 bases between the germline ends. Germline CDR1 is LGHNA and CDR2 is YNFKEQ. The CDR3 is 15 residues long. CDR3 loop: CASSPVGGRNTEAFF. In DNA, the CDR3 is TGTGCCAGCAGCCCGGTGGGGGGACGGAACACTGAAGCTTTCTTT.

CDR3 sequence (DNA): TGTGCCAGCAGTACCTTCCAGGGGGGCGAGCAGTACTTC. It specifies CASSTFQGGEQYF. V is TRBV6-5 and J is TRBJ2-7, with D perhaps TRBD1 (7 bases). Germline V gene data show CDR1 as MNHEY and CDR2 as SVGAGI. The CDR3 spans 13 residues. Trimming took 5 bases from V and 6 from J, leaving 14 bases between them.

The chain has TRBV3-1 (or the pseudogene TRBV3-2) and TRBJ2-7; D possibly matches TRBD1 or TRBD2 (5 bases each). The CDR3 consists of 14 residues. Trimming stripped 3 bases from V and 3 bases from J, with 12 bases between. From germline, CDR1 is LGHDT and CDR2 YNNKEL (reference sequence). The CDR3 DNA follows: TGTGCCAGCAGCCACCAGGGACGGGACTACGAGCAGTACTTC. Protein sequence: CASSHQGRDYEQYF.

The chain links TRBV7-2 to TRBJ2-3; D ambiguous. Germline V lookup: CDR1 SGHTA, CDR2 FQGNSA. V lost 4 bases, J lost 2 bases, and 10 bases lay in between. The CDR3 totals 14 residues. The CDR3 loop is CASSSEQLTDTQYF. The CDR3 nucleotides are TGTGCCAGCAGCTCAGAACAGCTCACAGATACGCAGTATTTT. The whole variable domain, filled in from reference TRBV7-2 and TRBJ2-3, reads GAGVSQSPSNKVTEKGKDVELRCDPISGHTALYWYRQSLGQGLEFLIYFQGNSAPDKSGLPSDRFSAERTGGSVSTLTIQRTQQEDSAVYLCASSSEQLTDTQYFGPGTRLTVL.

This sequence joins TRBV2 and TRBJ1-5; possibly TRBD1 for D (5 bases). Per the germline V gene, CDR1 is SNHLY and CDR2 is FYNNEI. Deletions cut 5 bases from V and 2 bases from J, with 16 bases between. CDR3 length equals 16 residues. The CDR3 coding sequence is TGTGCCAGCAGTACCCCCGGAGGGGTGGGCAATCAGCCCCAGCATTTT. This gives the protein CASSTPGGVGNQPQHF. The full variable domain, its missing parts supplied by reference TRBV2 and TRBJ1-5, is EPEVTQTPSHQVTQMGQEVILRCVPISNHLYFYWYRQILGQKVEFLVSFYNNEISEKSEIFDDQFSVERPDGSNFTLKIRSTKLEDSAMYFCASSTPGGVGNQPQHFGDGTRLSIL.

The chain has TRBV9 and TRBJ2-5, with TRBD2 matching over 11 bases. CDR3 length: 15 amino acids. The V and J ends lost 0 bases and 5 bases, in that order; junction bases with no gene match: 3. The germline gives CDR1 SGDLS, CDR2 YYNGEE. In nucleotides, the CDR3 is TGTGCCAGCAGCGTAGCGACTAGCGGGGTGGAGACCCAGTACTTC. Amino acids: CASSVATSGVETQYF.

V and J are TRBV3-1 (or the pseudogene TRBV3-2) and TRBJ1-1; 7 nucleotides match TRBD1. Germline trimming cut 0 bases from V and 4 bases from J; bases unmatched to any gene: 2. The germline V gene has CDR1 LGHDT and CDR2 YNNKEL (reference sequence). The CDR3 is made up of 14 amino acids. This CDR3 is CASSQETGFTEAFF. As DNA, the CDR3 is TGTGCCAGCAGCCAAGAGACAGGGTTCACTGAAGCTTTCTTT.

There are a few counts of this clone. The gene calls are TRBV3-1 (or the pseudogene TRBV3-2) and TRBJ1-2, with D tentatively TRBD1 (5 bases). The germline CDR1 and CDR2 sequences are LGHDT and YNNKEL (reference sequence). V lost 0 bases and J lost 3, with 11 bases in between. The CDR3 totals 15 residues. DNA of the CDR3: TGTGCCAGCAGCCAAGAGGCAGGGCGAGACTATGGCTACACCTTC. Amino acids: CASSQEAGRDYGYTF.

The chain combines TRBV4-1 with TRBJ2-3; D tentatively fits TRBD1 or TRBD2 (5 bases each). The CDR3 consists of 16 residues. V was pared by 6 bases and J by 2 bases, with 18 bases between. Germline values: CDR1 MGHRA, CDR2 YSYEKL. The CDR3 protein is CASSYNQGVFTDTQYF. The CDR3 region has the DNA TGCGCCAGCAGTTACAACCAGGGAGTATTCACAGATACGCAGTATTTT.

The rearrangement uses TRBV27 and TRBJ1-6, with D possibly TRBD1 on 5 matching bases. The V gene's germline CDR1 is MNHEY and CDR2 SMNVEV (reference sequence). The CDR3 spans 16 residues. V was pared by 4 bases and J by 8 bases, with 18 bases between. The CDR3 loop reads CASSSPLQGLHSPLHF. CDR3 DNA: TGTGCCAGCAGTTCTCCCCTGCAGGGCCTTCATTCACCCCTCCACTTT.

The chain combines TRBV6-5 with TRBJ2-7, with TRBD2 matching 9 bases. This CDR3 is built from 15 residues. Germline values: CDR1 MNHEY, CDR2 SVGAGI. V lost 0 bases to trimming and J lost 7 bases; unmatched junction nucleotides: 7. CDR3 bases: TGTGCCAGCAGTTACTCAGCGGGGGGCCCCAGTGAGCAGTACTTC. Translating gives CASSYSAGGPSEQYF.

The chain couples TRBV4-1 to TRBJ1-2; weak D call: TRBD1 (5 bases). Trimming cost V 0 bases and J 5 bases, with 16 bases left between them. Germline CDR1 reads MGHRA; CDR2 reads YSYEKL. The CDR3 spans 16 residues. For the CDR3, the DNA is TGCGCCAGCAGCCAAGAAGGGACGGGACTTGGGTATGGCTACACCTTC. Translation: CASSQEGTGLGYGYTF.

The gene calls are TRBV12-3 or TRBV12-4 and TRBJ1-2; possibly TRBD1 for D (6 bases). The CDR3 runs 11 residues. V lost 6 bases to trimming and J lost 13 bases, with 15 bases between them. The CDR3 sequence: CASRLGQFFTF. DNA of the CDR3: TGTGCCAGCAGGCTCGGACAGTTTTTCACCTTC.